This TCR beta chain was identified in a study of blood T cell repertoires in COVID-19. Study-wide context: Both acute and convalescent COVID-19 samples were obtained from the United States, Italy and Spain. From T cells, B-cell-depleted T cells, or PBMCs came the material, which was cDNA or gDNA.

The Seattle patients joined while their infection was active and were tracked longitudinally afterward. V was shortened by 4 bases and J by 6 bases, with 10 bases between the two germline ends. Germline lookup yields CDR1 MNHEY and CDR2 SMNVEV (reference sequence). This CDR3 has 13 residues. Authors' processing steps: How many nucleated cells were present was estimated from reference gene primer amplification. The protocol was immunoSEQ multiplex PCR, while the TCRdb copy is restricted to in-frame clones and leaves out a portion. That table furnishes V, J and clone size, whereas the DNA furnished D and trimming. The sample holds roughly 200,000 clones; about 83% are singletons and the top ten take 0.95% to 1.5%.

Sequencing used peripheral blood. This clonotype was sampled from a woman aged 30 to 39 with COVID-19, enrolled during active disease. The V call is TRBV27, the J call TRBJ1-5, with D perhaps TRBD1 (5 bases). The DNA for the CDR3 is TGTGCCAGCAGTTCATGGACATCTCAGCCCCAGCATTTT. This codes for CASSSWTSQPQHF.